The rows below give T cell receptor beta chains drawn from one sample of a study of CD8+CD57+ T cells in acquired aplastic anemia. TCRdb re-called the reads with MiXCR, one entry per CDR3 protein. In the table there are 200,000 or so distinct CDR3 sequences, nearly 50% of which are singletons. Specimen: sorted CD4+, CD8+, or CD8+CD57+ T cells (not recorded which) from PBMCs. The receptors shown here come from a human donor with aplastic anemia. Each CDR3 is given with its conserved first and last residue. The D gene is left open where the match is weak. The listing skips clone size in some rows; elsewhere it reads once, few, many or a size class.

j_call d_call clone_size v_call cdr3_aa cdr3_nt
TRBJ2-3 NA NA TRBV28 CASSQRRSSTDTQYF TGTGCCAGCAGCCAGCGACGGTCTAGCACAGATACGCAGTATTTT
TRBJ2-5 NA many TRBV7-9 CASSLGDLRGLDETQYF TGTGCCAGCAGCTTAGGTGACCTTAGGGGGTTGGATGAGACCCAGTACTTC
TRBJ2-7 NA few TRBV12-5 CASGWFGEQYF TGTGCTAGTGGTTGGTTTGGGGAGCAGTACTTC
TRBJ2-7 NA NA TRBV19 CASSIDREQYF TGTGCCAGTAGTATCGACAGGGAGCAGTACTTC
TRBJ2-7 TRBD2 many TRBV20-1 CSARGLATNEQYF TGCAGTGCTAGGGGACTAGCAACGAACGAGCAGTACTTC
TRBJ1-1 NA NA TRBV19 CASSIPQYNTEAFF TGTGCCAGTAGTATCCCCCAATATAACACTGAAGCTTTCTTT
TRBJ1-1 NA NA TRBV19 CASGSTVNTEAFF TGTGCCAGTGGCTCGACAGTGAACACTGAAGCTTTCTTT
TRBJ1-2 NA NA TRBV29-1 CSAYLGGQSYGAYRGYTF TGCAGCGCCTATCTAGGTGGACAGTCCTATGGAGCCTACCGAGGCTACACCTTC
TRBJ2-1 TRBD2 many TRBV7-3 CASSLTRESYNEQFF TGTGCCAGCAGCTTAACGCGGGAGTCCTACAATGAGCAGTTCTTC
TRBJ2-7 TRBD2 NA TRBV12-3/TRBV12-4 CASSASPLAFGQYF TGTGCCAGCAGTGCTAGCCCACTAGCGTTCGGGCAGTATTTC
TRBJ2-3 NA NA TRBV20-1 CSARVSTDTHYF TGCAGTGCTAGAGTTAGCACAGATACGCATTATTTT
TRBJ2-7 NA many TRBV6-5 CASSYAGANYEQYF TGTGCCAGCAGTTATGCGGGCGCGAACTACGAGCAGTACTTC
TRBJ2-1 NA NA TRBV4-2 CASSQETQNTYNEQFF TGTGCCAGCAGCCAAGAGACCCAGAACACCTACAATGAGCAGTTCTTC
TRBJ2-7 NA NA TRBV7-3 CASSPNRVEQYF TGTGCCAGCAGTCCTAATCGCGTGGAGCAGTACTTC
TRBJ2-7 NA NA TRBV7-2 CASSLRPSEQYF TGTGCCAGCAGTCTGAGGCCCTCGGAGCAGTACTTC
TRBJ2-7 NA NA TRBV12-1 CASSYLLESYGHEQYF TGTGCCAGCAGCTACTTGCTTGAGTCATACGGTCACGAGCAGTACTTC
TRBJ2-1 TRBD2 NA TRBV7-2 CASSSRTREQFF TGTGCCAGCAGCTCGAGGACTAGGGAGCAGTTCTTC
TRBJ1-1 NA many TRBV11-3 CASKDKRGTEAFF TGTGCCAGCAAAGACAAGAGGGGGACTGAAGCTTTCTTT
TRBJ1-2 NA NA TRBV2 CASYAGDSYGYTF TGTGCCTCATACGCTGGAGATAGCTATGGCTACACCTTC
TRBJ2-7 NA NA TRBV4-3 CASSLRLGGIYEQYF TGCGCCAGCAGCCTCAGACTAGGGGGGATCTACGAGCAGTACTTC
TRBJ1-2 NA NA TRBV10-3 CAIRNRGYGYTF TGTGCCATCAGGAATCGTGGCTATGGCTACACCTTC
TRBJ2-5 NA NA TRBV2 CASSGAGAETLYF TGTGCCAGCAGTGGGGCAGGGGCAGAGACCCTGTACTTC
TRBJ2-1 TRBD1 many TRBV6-2/TRBV6-3 CASSQRADRGNEFF TGTGCCAGCAGCCAAAGGGCGGACAGGGGAAATGAGTTCTTC
TRBJ2-3 NA once TRBV11-2 CASSRGELGTDTQYF TGTGCCAGCAGCCGAGGGGAGCTGGGCACAGATACGCAGTATTTT
TRBJ1-6 TRBD1 once TRBV14 CASSQTGSGSPLHF TGTGCCAGCAGCCAGACAGGGAGTGGTTCACCCCTCCACTTT
TRBJ2-2 NA NA TRBV7-3 CASSLTLGNGELFF TGTGCCAGCAGCTTAACTCTAGGAAACGGGGAGCTGTTTTTT
TRBJ1-2 NA NA TRBV2 CASSEVGPYGYTF TGTGCCAGCAGTGAAGTGGGGCCCTATGGCTACACCTTC
TRBJ2-1 TRBD2 many TRBV20-1 CSATGTSGSFSNEQFF TGCAGTGCTACTGGGACTAGCGGGAGTTTCTCCAATGAGCAGTTCTTC
TRBJ1-1 NA few TRBV28 CASSLNGGTEAFF TGTGCCAGCAGTCTTAACGGGGGGACTGAAGCTTTCTTT
TRBJ2-2 NA NA TRBV7-9 CASSLSTVAGELFF TGTGCCAGCAGCCTTTCAACTGTCGCCGGGGAGCTGTTTTTT
TRBJ2-1 NA many TRBV20-1 CSARAPVKGNEQFF TGCAGTGCTAGAGCCCCCGTGAAAGGCAATGAGCAGTTCTTC